The text below deals with one T cell receptor beta chain. In the study's own analysis: By means of reference gene primer amplification, nucleated cell counts were estimated. Only in-frame clones appear in the TCRdb table, and some are missing; sequencing was by immunoSEQ multiplex PCR. Clone size and the V and J calls come from that table; the DNA yielded D and trimming. The sample carries some 40,000 clones, around 84% recorded once. This sample was taken from a study of blood T cell repertoires in COVID-19. Study context: Donors in the United States, Italy and Spain gave samples during acute or convalescent COVID-19. Sample material is recorded as cDNA or gDNA derived from T cells, B-cell-depleted T cells, or PBMCs.

Germline V gives CDR1 SGHVS, CDR2 FNYEAQ. The CDR3 runs to 15 residues. The J segment lost 5 bases and the V segment lost 7 bases, leaving 12 bases of the junction unmatched. Sequences were obtained from peripheral blood. The clonotype was recovered from a man aged 50 to 59 with active or convalescent COVID-19. The chain has TRBV7-6 and TRBJ1-1; 8 nucleotides line up with TRBD1. The CDR3 DNA follows: TGTGCCAGCATCCCACCAGGACAGGGAGCGACTGAAGCTTTCTTT. It is translated as CASIPPGQGATEAFF.